The entry that follows covers one T cell receptor beta chain sequence. V was clipped by 2 bases and J by 6 bases; unmatched bases: 4. CDR1 and CDR2 from the germline V gene are MNHEY and SMNVEV (reference sequence). CDR3 length: 14 residues. This record belongs to a study of blood T cell repertoires in COVID-19. Looking at the study overall: Samples representing acute and convalescent COVID-19 were sourced from the United States, Italy and Spain. Sources were T cells, B-cell-depleted T cells, or PBMCs; the material itself was cDNA or gDNA.

Authors' processing steps: Quantification of nucleated cells was approximated via reference gene primer amplification. Data came from immunoSEQ multiplex PCR; TCRdb stores just in-frame clones and leaves some out. The DNA gave D and trimming, while V, J and clone size come from that table. The data contain roughly 54,000 clones, approximately 81% of them singletons. The rearrangement joins TRBV27 to TRBJ2-1, with TRBD2 matching 7 bases. The sequencing input was peripheral blood. The sequence was obtained from a man aged 45 to 65 with acute or convalescent COVID-19. This chain's CDR3 is CASSLAGVGNEQFF. DNA for the CDR3: TGTGCCAGCAGTTTAGCGGGAGTGGGCAATGAGCAGTTCTTC.